This T cell receptor (beta chain) was captured in a study of response to subunit inactivated influenza vaccine. Study observations and caveats: Only a handful of new T cells, the authors suggested, are recruited with each seasonal influenza vaccination.

Details on this clonotype: Its specificity is unknown.

One entry per CDR3 protein, called by TCRdb with MiXCR from the RT-PCR reads. The sample holds 450,000 to 700,000 distinct CDR3 sequences, 13% to 15% seen once. The TCR comes from a man over 45 who received an inactivated influenza vaccine. The starting material was PBMCs from blood, obtained approximately 12 days after vaccination.

The CDR3 DNA follows: TGCGCCAGCAGCTTGTACGGGGGAGTGAACGGGGAGCTGTTTTTT. Translation gives CASSLYGGVNGELFF. V is TRBV5-1 and J is TRBJ2-2, with TRBD2 as a possible D gene (6 bases). The germline V gene encodes CDR1 SGHRS and CDR2 YFSETQ. With 1 base removed from V and 7 bases from J, the gap between germline ends came to 14 bases. The CDR3 has 15 amino acids.